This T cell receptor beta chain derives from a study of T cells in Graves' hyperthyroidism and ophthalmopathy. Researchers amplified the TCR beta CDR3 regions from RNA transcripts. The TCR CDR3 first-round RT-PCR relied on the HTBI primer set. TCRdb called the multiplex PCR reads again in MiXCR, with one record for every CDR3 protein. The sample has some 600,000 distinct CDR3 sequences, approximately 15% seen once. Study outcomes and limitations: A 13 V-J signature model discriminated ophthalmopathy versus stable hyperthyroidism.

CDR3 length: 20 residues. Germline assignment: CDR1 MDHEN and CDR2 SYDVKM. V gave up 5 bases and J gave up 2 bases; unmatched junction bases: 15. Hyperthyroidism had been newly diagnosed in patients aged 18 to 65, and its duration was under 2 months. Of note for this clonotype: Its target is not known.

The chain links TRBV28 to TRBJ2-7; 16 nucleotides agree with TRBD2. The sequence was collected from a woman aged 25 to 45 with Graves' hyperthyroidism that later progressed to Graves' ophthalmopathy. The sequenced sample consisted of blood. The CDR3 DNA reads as TGTGCCAGCAGTCTCCCGGGGGCCCCGGGACTAGCGGGAGGGGCCTACGAGCAGTACTTC. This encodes CASSLPGAPGLAGGAYEQYF.